This record looks at one T cell receptor (beta chain) sequence and its context. What this receptor recognizes is not known. Base qualities were left out, and no much larger clone turns up one base away. This record belongs to a study of blood T cell repertoires in COVID-19 (dated by TCRdb to the early 2020s). Context from the whole study: Samples covering the acute and convalescent phases of COVID-19 were provided by collaborators in the United States, Italy and Spain. HLA class I and class II types, where available, came from metadata supplied by the sample provider rather than from assay-based typing. The prospective study material was composed of cDNA or gDNA derived from T cells, B-cell-depleted T cells, or PBMCs. Nearly every sample came with metadata listing a de-identified subject ID, COVID-19 status, age in years and sex. The dataset comprised deeply sampled blood TCRbeta repertoires from subjects exposed to, actively infected with, or recovered from COVID-19. Samples came from the ongoing ImmuneRACE study (first 160 participants) plus 1,254 subjects from 6 global collaborators. A freely available public database, intended as a resource for researchers studying the immune response to SARS-CoV-2, is where the repertoires were released.

TCRbeta CDR3 regions were amplified from genomic DNA by means of the immunoSEQ Assay, a bias-controlled multiplex PCR. The original methods were these. The number of nucleated cells in each sample was estimated from the amplification of reference gene primers within the assay. To quantify the absolute abundance of each unique TCRbeta CDR3 rearrangement, sequence reads were collapsed and filtered. For each sample, productive Simpson clonality was calculated as the square root of Simpson's diversity index over productive rearrangements. Sourced from immuneACCESS, this table was stored by TCRdb with only in-frame sequences that have V and J called. A share of the clones is absent; for the studies checked, an unresolved V gene accounts for under half, and the remainder has no known explanation. V and J calls plus clone size are reproduced from that table; the DNA served to infer D and trimming. The sample yields 200,000 to 250,000 clones; 85% were counted once. Just under 1% of the sample goes to the ten largest clones.

CDR1 and CDR2, looked up from the germline V gene, are SGHDN and FVKESK. Counted from cysteine to phenylalanine, this CDR3 has 16 amino acids. Of the read, only the CDR3 DNA is kept; its 48 bases are in frame from base 1. V is shortened by 1 base, J by 7 bases, and the region joining them spans 17 bases. The paper as a whole reports these results and caveats: The amount of clinical and demographic metadata varied by source and participant and was provided uncurated.

Collaborating institutions collected whole blood in K2EDTA tubes following their own protocols. For TCRbeta analysis, collaborators shipped samples as frozen whole blood, isolated PBMCs, or DNA extracted from either of those sample types. Material for sequencing was peripheral blood. This receptor was obtained from a man aged 40-49 years with acute or convalescent COVID-19. The rearrangement combines TRBV14 with TRBJ2-1; the best D guess is TRBD2, with 6 bases matching. The DNA sequence follows: TGTGCCAGCAGCCAAGTAGTACCGGGGACTGGAAATGAGCAGTTCTTC. This codes for CASSQVVPGTGNEQFF.